This TCR beta chain was identified during a study of blood T cell repertoires in COVID-19. Adults between roughly 18 and 100 years of age took part from about two dozen US areas. From germline, CDR1 is SGHNT and CDR2 YYREEE (reference sequence). The ends were cut back, 3 bases at V and 7 bases at J, with 19 bases in the middle. The length of the CDR3 is 15 residues. Per the original data handling: How many nucleated cells were present was estimated from reference gene primer amplification. Generated by immunoSEQ multiplex PCR, the TCRdb table keeps only in-frame clones and is missing some. V, J and clone size are taken as reported in that table, and D and trimming were inferred from the DNA itself. In the table there are approximately 300,000 clones, 80% to 90% of which are singletons.

Material: PBMCs or T cells enriched from blood (not recorded which). This chain uses TRBV5-4 with TRBJ1-2; perhaps TRBD1 as D (5 bases). This receptor was obtained from a woman in her twenties or thirties who had recovered from COVID-19. CDR3 protein: CASSWVGGNLRGYTF. CDR3 coding DNA: TGTGCCAGCAGCTGGGTGGGGGGGAACCTTCGTGGCTACACCTTC.